This is a list of T cell receptor beta chains from one sample in a study. TCRdb ran MiXCR on the RT-PCR reads and lists one entry per CDR3 protein. The sample shows about 700,000 distinct CDR3 sequences, 12% to 15% of them seen only once. Sequenced: memory CD4+ T cells from blood. Receptor source: a female donor in good health, serving as a healthy control. Each CDR3 is given with its conserved first and last residue. Each record gives: CDR3 length, V gene, clone size, J gene, D gene, CDR3 DNA, CDR3 protein. A D gene is named only where the DNA matches it firmly. Only part of the rows carry a size: once, few, many, or a class if the clone is expanded.

13	TRBV11-2	few	TRBJ1-2	NA	TGTGCCAGCAGAGCTCAAAGGGGACATGGCTACACCTTC	CASRAQRGHGYTF
15	TRBV5-1	few	TRBJ2-2	NA	TGCGCCAGCTCCTCGGAGGTCCCGAGTGCCGGGGAGCTGTTTTTT	CASSSEVPSAGELFF
14	TRBV3-1	many	TRBJ1-5	NA	TGTGCCAGCAGCCAAGATCCGGCACTCCAGCCCCAGCATTTT	CASSQDPALQPQHF
17	TRBV12-3/TRBV12-4	few	TRBJ2-7	NA	TGTGCCAGCAGTTTAGCGCGGTTCGTGGGCAGGGGGGACGAGCAGTACTTC	CASSLARFVGRGDEQYF
12	TRBV20-1	many	TRBJ2-5	NA	TGCAGTGCCCCCCCCGTTTCCGAGACCCAGTACTTC	CSAPPVSETQYF
16	TRBV7-6	few	TRBJ2-1	NA	TGTGCCAGCAGCTTAGCCGCCTCGCGCTCCTACAATGAGCAGTTCTTC	CASSLAASRSYNEQFF
15	TRBV14	once	TRBJ1-1	NA	TGTGCCAGCAGCCCCCTAGGGGGACAGAACACTGAAGCTTTCTTT	CASSPLGGQNTEAFF
16	TRBV6-1	NA	TRBJ1-5	NA	TGTGCCAGCAGTGAAGCGCTTTTCCGGGGGGATCAGCCCCAGCATTTT	CASSEALFRGDQPQHF
19	TRBV6-5	NA	TRBJ1-6	TRBD1	TGTGCCAGCAGTTACTTCTTACAGAGCCGGGACAGTTTTAATTCACCCCTCCACTTT	CASSYFLQSRDSFNSPLHF
16	TRBV7-2	NA	TRBJ2-3	TRBD2	TGTGCCAGCAGCACAGGGACTAGCGGGGACACAGATACGCAGTATTTT	CASSTGTSGDTDTQYF
17	TRBV7-8	many	TRBJ2-7	NA	TGTGCCAGCAGCACCGGGGGAGGGACAGTGACACCCTACGAGCAGTACTTC	CASSTGGGTVTPYEQYF
16	TRBV10-3	few	TRBJ1-2	TRBD1	TGTGCCATCAGTGAGCCCGGGACAGGGGATACCTATGGCTACACCTTC	CAISEPGTGDTYGYTF
16	TRBV19	NA	TRBJ2-1	NA	TGTGCCAGTAGTATCAAGGAGTCAGGTTGGGTGGATGAGCAGTTCTTC	CASSIKESGWVDEQFF
13	TRBV20-1	many	TRBJ1-5	NA	TGCAGTGCTAGGCCAGGGTACAATCAGCCCCAGCATTTT	CSARPGYNQPQHF
14	TRBV28	NA	TRBJ2-7	TRBD1	TGTGCCAGCAGTTTAGTGTGGACAGGGGGCGAGCAGTACTTC	CASSLVWTGGEQYF
14	TRBV5-1	few	TRBJ1-1	NA	TGCGCCAGCAGGTCACAGGGAGGGAACACTGAAGCTTTCTTT	CASRSQGGNTEAFF
14	TRBV7-6	many	TRBJ1-3	NA	TGTGCCAGCAGACTAGATACAACTGGAAACACCATATATTTT	CASRLDTTGNTIYF
14	TRBV20-1	few	TRBJ2-1	TRBD2	TGCAGTGCTACCGGGACTAGCACCTCTGGTGGGCAGTTCTTC	CSATGTSTSGGQFF
14	TRBV4-3	many	TRBJ2-7	NA	TGCGCCAGCAGCCAGGGTGGGCGGTCCTACGAGCAGTACTTC	CASSQGGRSYEQYF
15	TRBV4-3	few	TRBJ2-7	NA	TGCGCCAGCAGCCAAGTTTGGGGTAGTCAGTACGAGCAGTACTTC	CASSQVWGSQYEQYF
16	TRBV2	few	TRBJ2-7	NA	TGTGCCAGCAGGAGGACTGACAGACCCCAACTCTACGAGCAGTACTTC	CASRRTDRPQLYEQYF
14	TRBV12-3/TRBV12-4	NA	TRBJ1-5	NA	TGTGCCACCGACCCCTTAGCAAGCAATCAGCCCCAGCATTTT	CATDPLASNQPQHF
16	TRBV14	NA	TRBJ2-2	NA	TGTGCCAGCAGTTACCGTCCCGGGACCGGCACCGGGGAGCTGTTTTTT	CASSYRPGTGTGELFF
15	TRBV27	few	TRBJ1-3	NA	TGTGCCAGCAGTTGGTCTGGGGGCTCTGGAAACACCATATATTTT	CASSWSGGSGNTIYF
17	TRBV20-1	NA	TRBJ2-3	TRBD1	TGCAGTGCTAGACGAAGACAGGGGTCGGTCGGCACAGATACGCAGTATTTT	CSARRRQGSVGTDTQYF
14	TRBV20-1	NA	TRBJ1-6	NA	TGCAGTGCTGAGGGGGGCTCCTATAATTCACCCCTCCACTTT	CSAEGGSYNSPLHF
14	TRBV20-1	NA	TRBJ2-1	NA	TGCAGCCGATCAATCTCAGTCTCCTACAATGAGCAGTTCTTC	CSRSISVSYNEQFF
16	TRBV5-1	NA	TRBJ2-3	TRBD2	TGCGCCAGCAGCTTAAGGGCTAGCGGGAACACAGATACGCAGTATTTT	CASSLRASGNTDTQYF
17	TRBV6-2/TRBV6-3	few	TRBJ1-2	TRBD1	TGTGCCAGCAGTTACGGGGGCCCGGGACAGGGGGCCGGTGGCTACACCTTC	CASSYGGPGQGAGGYTF
13	TRBV25-1	few	TRBJ2-5	NA	TGTGCCAGCAGTGAAGTAGCGAAGGTGACCCAGTACTTC	CASSEVAKVTQYF
18	TRBV12-3/TRBV12-4	few	TRBJ1-2	NA	TGTGCCAGCAGTCCTGCCACCGGGACTTCGCGGTCCTACTATGGCTACACCTTC	CASSPATGTSRSYYGYTF
13	TRBV7-7	many	TRBJ2-5	NA	TGTGCTAGCAGTCAGGCCACCCAAGAGACCCAGTACTTC	CASSQATQETQYF
13	TRBV29-1	few	TRBJ1-4	NA	TGCAGCGTTGACCAGGGACCTGGGGAGGGACTGTTTTTT	CSVDQGPGEGLFF
16	TRBV27	NA	TRBJ2-3	TRBD2	TGTGCCAGCAGTTTATCTGGGACTAGCGGCCCAGATACGCAGTATTTT	CASSLSGTSGPDTQYF
15	TRBV20-1	NA	TRBJ2-1	NA	TGCAGTGCTACTTCCCCCGCGGGAAACTACAATGAGCAGTTCTTC	CSATSPAGNYNEQFF
13	TRBV12-3/TRBV12-4	few	TRBJ1-4	NA	TGTGCCAGCAGTTCCTACCCCCCAGAAAAACTGTTTTTT	CASSSYPPEKLFF
20	TRBV23-1	NA	TRBJ2-3	NA	TGCGCCAGCAGTCATCGGCCCCCATGCCCGGAGATATCTGGGACAGATACGCAGTATTTT	CASSHRPPCPEISGTDTQYF
14	TRBV7-2	many	TRBJ2-7	NA	TGTGCCAGCAGCTTAGGGGGACCGATCTACGAGCAGTACTTC	CASSLGGPIYEQYF
12	TRBV7-2	few	TRBJ2-5	NA	TGTGCCAGCAGCGGCCCCCTAGAGACCCAGTACTTC	CASSGPLETQYF
14	TRBV7-9	NA	TRBJ2-1	TRBD2	TGTGCCAGCAGCACGGCCGGACTAGCGGGAGGGCAGTTCTTC	CASSTAGLAGGQFF
15	TRBV6-5	NA	TRBJ2-2	NA	TGTGCCAGCAGTTACCGGGACCCGAACACCGGGGAGCTGTTTTTT	CASSYRDPNTGELFF
13	TRBV7-2	NA	TRBJ2-1	TRBD2	TGTGCCAGCAGCCCCCCTGGCGGGAGTGAGCAGTTCTTC	CASSPPGGSEQFF
14	TRBV28	few	TRBJ1-4	NA	TGTGCCAGCGCATGGGAGGGGGAGAATGAAAAACTGTTTTTT	CASAWEGENEKLFF
12	TRBV28	NA	TRBJ2-7	TRBD2	TGTGCCAGCACCCCGGGCGCGGGGGGTTGGTACTTC	CASTPGAGGWYF
14	TRBV5-5	NA	TRBJ1-1	TRBD1	TGTGCCAGCAGCTGGCTGGGGACAGTCACTGAAGCTTTCTTT	CASSWLGTVTEAFF